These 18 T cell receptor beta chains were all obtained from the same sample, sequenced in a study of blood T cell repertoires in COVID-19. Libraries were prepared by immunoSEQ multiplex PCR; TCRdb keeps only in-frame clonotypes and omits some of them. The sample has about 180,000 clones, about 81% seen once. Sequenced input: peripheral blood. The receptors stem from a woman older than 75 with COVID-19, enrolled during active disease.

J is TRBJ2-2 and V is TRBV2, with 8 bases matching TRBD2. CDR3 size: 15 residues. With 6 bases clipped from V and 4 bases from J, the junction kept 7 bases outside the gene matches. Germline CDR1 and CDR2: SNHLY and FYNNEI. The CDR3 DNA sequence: TGTGCCAGCAGCCCGGTGGCGGGAGGCACCGGGGAGCTGTTTTTT. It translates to CASSPVAGGTGELFF.

The CDR3 nucleotides are TGTGCCAGCAGTTTAGCGGGGGGGACGAACACCGGGGAGCTGTTTTTT. It is translated as CASSLAGGTNTGELFF. The chain uses TRBV27 and TRBJ2-2; 9 bases are a match to TRBD2. This CDR3 contains 16 residues. The J segment lost 0 bases and the V segment lost 2 bases, leaving 1 base of the junction unmatched. Looked up from germline, CDR1 is MNHEY and CDR2 is SMNVEV (reference sequence).

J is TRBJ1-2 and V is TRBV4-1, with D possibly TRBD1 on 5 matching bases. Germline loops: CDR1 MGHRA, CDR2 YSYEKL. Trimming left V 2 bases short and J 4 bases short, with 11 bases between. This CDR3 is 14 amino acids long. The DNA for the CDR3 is TGCGCCAGCAGCCAAATAAGGGGCAGCTATGGCTACACCTTC. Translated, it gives CASSQIRGSYGYTF.

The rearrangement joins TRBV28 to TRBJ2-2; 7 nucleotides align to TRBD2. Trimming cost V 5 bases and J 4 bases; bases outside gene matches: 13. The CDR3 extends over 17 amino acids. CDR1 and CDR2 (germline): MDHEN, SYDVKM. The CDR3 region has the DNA TGTGCCAGCAGTCCCCTGACTAGCCGGATGGGCACCGGGGAGCTGTTTTTT. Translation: CASSPLTSRMGTGELFF.

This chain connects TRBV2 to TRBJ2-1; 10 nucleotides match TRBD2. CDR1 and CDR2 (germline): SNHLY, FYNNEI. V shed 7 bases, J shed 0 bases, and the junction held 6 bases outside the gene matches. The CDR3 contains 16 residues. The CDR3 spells CASNGLAAHSYNEQFF. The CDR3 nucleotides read TGTGCCAGCAACGGACTAGCGGCGCACTCCTACAATGAGCAGTTCTTC.

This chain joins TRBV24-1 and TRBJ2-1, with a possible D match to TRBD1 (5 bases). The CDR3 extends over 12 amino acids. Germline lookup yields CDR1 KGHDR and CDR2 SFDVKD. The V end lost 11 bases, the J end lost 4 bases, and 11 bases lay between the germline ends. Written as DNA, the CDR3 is TGTGCCAACATCGACAGATACAATGAGCAGTTCTTC. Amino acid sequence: CANIDRYNEQFF.

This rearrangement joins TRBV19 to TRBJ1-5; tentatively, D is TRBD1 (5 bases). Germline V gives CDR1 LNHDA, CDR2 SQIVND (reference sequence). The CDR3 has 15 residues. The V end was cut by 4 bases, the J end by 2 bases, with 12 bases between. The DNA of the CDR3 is TGTGCCAGTAGTACCCCGGGGGTACGCAATCAGCCCCAGCATTTT. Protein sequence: CASSTPGVRNQPQHF. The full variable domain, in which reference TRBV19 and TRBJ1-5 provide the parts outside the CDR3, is DGGITQSPKYLFRKEGQNVTLSCEQNLNHDAMYWYRQDPGQGLRLIYYSQIVNDFQKGDIAEGYSVSREKKESFPLTVTSAQKNPTAFYLCASSTPGVRNQPQHFGDGTRLSIL.

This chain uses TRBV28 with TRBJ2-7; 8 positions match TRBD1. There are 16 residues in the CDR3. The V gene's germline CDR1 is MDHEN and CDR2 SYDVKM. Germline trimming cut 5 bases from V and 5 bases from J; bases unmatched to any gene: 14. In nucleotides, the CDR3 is TGTGCCAGCAGTCGCCCTTCCGGGACAGGCCGGGACGAGCAGTACTTC. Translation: CASSRPSGTGRDEQYF.

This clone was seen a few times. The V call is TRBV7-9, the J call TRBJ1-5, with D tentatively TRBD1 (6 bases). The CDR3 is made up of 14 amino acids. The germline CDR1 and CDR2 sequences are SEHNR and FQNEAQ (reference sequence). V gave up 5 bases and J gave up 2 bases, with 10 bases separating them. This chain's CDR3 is CASSPEGGNQPQHF. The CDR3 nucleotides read TGTGCCAGCAGCCCTGAGGGGGGCAATCAGCCCCAGCATTTT.

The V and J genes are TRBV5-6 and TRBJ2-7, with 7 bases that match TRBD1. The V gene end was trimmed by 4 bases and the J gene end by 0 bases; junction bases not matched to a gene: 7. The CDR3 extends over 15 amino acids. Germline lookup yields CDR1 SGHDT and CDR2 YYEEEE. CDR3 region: CASSSGTDSSYEQYF. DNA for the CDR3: TGTGCCAGCAGCAGTGGGACAGATAGCTCCTACGAGCAGTACTTC. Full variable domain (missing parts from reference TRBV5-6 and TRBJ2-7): DAGVTQSPTHLIKTRGQQVTLRCSPKSGHDTVSWYQQALGQGPQFIFQYYEEEERQRGNFPDRFSGHQFPNYSSELNVNALLLGDSALYLCASSSGTDSSYEQYFGPGTRLTVT.

The CDR3 sequence: CASLEGLSTDTQYF. The CDR3, as DNA: TGTGCCAGCCTGGAGGGCCTTAGCACAGATACGCAGTATTTT. This chain links TRBV7-8 with TRBJ2-3; D possibly corresponds to TRBD2 (6 bases). Trimming cost V 8 bases and J 0 bases, with 12 bases left between them. Germline assignment: CDR1 SGHVS and CDR2 FQNEAQ. CDR3 length: 14 amino acids.

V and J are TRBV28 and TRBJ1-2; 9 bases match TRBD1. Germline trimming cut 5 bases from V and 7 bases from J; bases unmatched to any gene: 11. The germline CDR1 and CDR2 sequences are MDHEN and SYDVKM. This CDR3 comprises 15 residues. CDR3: CASSPPGTGRFGYTF. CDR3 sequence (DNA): TGTGCCAGCAGTCCCCCCGGGACAGGGCGTTTTGGCTACACCTTC.

The CDR3 region is CASSLGQGVGELFF. The CDR3 DNA follows: TGTGCCAGCAGCTTGGGACAGGGGGTCGGGGAGCTGTTTTTT. The V call is TRBV9, the J call TRBJ2-2, with 11 bases aligning to TRBD1. V shed 4 bases and J 7 bases; nucleotides not matched to a gene: 3. Germline loops: CDR1 SGDLS, CDR2 YYNGEE. This CDR3 has 14 residues. The full variable domain, in which reference TRBV9 and TRBJ2-2 provide the parts outside the CDR3, is DSGVTQTPKHLITATGQRVTLRCSPRSGDLSVYWYQQSLDQGLQFLIQYYNGEERAKGNILERFSAQQFPDLHSELNLSSLELGDSALYFCASSLGQGVGELFFGEGSRLTVL.

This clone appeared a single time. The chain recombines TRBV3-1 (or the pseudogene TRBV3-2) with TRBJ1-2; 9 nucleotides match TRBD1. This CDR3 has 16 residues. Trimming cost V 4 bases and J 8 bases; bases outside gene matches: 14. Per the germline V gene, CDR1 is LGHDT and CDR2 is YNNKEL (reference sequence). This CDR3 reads CASSLYGDRDRQGYTF. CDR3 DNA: TGTGCCAGCAGCCTATACGGGGACAGGGACCGACAGGGCTACACCTTC.

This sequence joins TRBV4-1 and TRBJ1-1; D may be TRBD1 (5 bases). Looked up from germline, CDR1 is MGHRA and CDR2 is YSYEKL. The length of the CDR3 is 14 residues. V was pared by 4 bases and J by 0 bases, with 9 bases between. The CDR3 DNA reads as TGCGCCAGCAGCCCCAGGGTGGTGAACACTGAAGCTTTCTTT. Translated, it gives CASSPRVVNTEAFF.

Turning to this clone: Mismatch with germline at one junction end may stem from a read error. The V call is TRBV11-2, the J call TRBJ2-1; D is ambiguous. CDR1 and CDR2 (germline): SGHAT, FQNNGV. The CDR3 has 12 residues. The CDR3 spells CASSLSYYEQFF. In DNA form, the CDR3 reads TGTGCCAGCAGCTTATCCTACTATGAGCAGTTCTTC.

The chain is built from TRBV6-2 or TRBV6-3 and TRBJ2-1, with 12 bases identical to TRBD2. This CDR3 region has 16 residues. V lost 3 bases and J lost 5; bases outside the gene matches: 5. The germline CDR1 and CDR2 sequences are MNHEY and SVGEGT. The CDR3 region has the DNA TGTGCCAGCAGTTATTCGGGACTAGCGGGCAACAATGAGCAGTTCTTC. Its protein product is CASSYSGLAGNNEQFF.

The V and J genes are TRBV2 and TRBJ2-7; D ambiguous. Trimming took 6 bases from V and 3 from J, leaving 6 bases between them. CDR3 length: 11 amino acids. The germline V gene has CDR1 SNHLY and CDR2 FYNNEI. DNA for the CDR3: TGTGCCAGCAGGTATAGCTACGAGCAGTACTTC. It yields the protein CASRYSYEQYF.